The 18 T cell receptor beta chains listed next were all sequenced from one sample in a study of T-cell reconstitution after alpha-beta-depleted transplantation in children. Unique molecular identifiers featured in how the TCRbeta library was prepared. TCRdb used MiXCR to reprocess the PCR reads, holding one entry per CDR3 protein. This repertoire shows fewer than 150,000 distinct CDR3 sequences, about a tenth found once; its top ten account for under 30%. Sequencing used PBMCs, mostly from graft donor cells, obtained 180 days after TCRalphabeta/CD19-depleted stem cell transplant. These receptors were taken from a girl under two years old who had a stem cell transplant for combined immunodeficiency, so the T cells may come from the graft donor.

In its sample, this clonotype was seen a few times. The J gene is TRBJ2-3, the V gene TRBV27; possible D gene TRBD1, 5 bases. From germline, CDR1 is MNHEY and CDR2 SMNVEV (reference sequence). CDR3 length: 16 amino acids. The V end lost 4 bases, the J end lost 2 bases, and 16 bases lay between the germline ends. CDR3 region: CASSSWAGQLTDTQYF. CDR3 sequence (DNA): TGTGCCAGCAGTTCCTGGGCAGGGCAACTCACAGATACGCAGTATTTT.

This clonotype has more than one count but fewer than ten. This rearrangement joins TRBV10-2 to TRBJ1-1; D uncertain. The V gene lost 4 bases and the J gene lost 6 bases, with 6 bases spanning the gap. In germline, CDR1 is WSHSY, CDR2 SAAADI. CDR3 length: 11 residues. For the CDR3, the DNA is TGCGCCAGCAGTGCTTCGGCTGAAGCTTTCTTT. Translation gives CASSASAEAFF.

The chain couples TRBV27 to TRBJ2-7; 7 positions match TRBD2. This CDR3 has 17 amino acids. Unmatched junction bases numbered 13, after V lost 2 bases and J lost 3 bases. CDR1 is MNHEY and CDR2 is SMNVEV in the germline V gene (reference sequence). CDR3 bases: TGTGCCAGCAGTTTACGGGGAGGGCAAGGGATGGTCTACGAGCAGTACTTC. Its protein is CASSLRGGQGMVYEQYF.

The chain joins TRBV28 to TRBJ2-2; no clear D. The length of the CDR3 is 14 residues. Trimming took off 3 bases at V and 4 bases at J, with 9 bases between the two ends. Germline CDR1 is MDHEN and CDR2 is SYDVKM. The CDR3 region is CASSLGWGTGELFF. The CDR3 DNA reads TGTGCCAGCAGTTTGGGGTGGGGCACCGGGGAGCTGTTTTTT.

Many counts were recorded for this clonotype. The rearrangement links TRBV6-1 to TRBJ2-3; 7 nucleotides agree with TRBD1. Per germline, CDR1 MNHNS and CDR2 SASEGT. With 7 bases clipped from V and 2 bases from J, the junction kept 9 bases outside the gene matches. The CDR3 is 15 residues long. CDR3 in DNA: TGTGCCAGCAATAATAGACAGGGATTCACAGATACGCAGTATTTT. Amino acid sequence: CASNNRQGFTDTQYF.

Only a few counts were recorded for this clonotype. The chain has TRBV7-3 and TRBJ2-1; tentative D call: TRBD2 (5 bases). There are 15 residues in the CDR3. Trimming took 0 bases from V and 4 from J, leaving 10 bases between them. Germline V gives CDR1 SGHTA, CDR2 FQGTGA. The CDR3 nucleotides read TGTGCCAGCAGCTTAACACTAGACATGTACAATGAGCAGTTCTTC. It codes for CASSLTLDMYNEQFF.

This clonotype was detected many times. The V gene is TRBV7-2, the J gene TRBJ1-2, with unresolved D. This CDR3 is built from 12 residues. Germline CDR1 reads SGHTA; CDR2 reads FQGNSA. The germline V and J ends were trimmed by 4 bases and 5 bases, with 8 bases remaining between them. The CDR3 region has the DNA TGTGCCAGCAGCTGGGGAAGATATGGCTACACCTTC. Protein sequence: CASSWGRYGYTF.

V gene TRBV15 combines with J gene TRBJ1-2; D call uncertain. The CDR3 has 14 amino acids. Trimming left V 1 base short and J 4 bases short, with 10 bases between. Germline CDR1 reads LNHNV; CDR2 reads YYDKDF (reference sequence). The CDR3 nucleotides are TGTGCCACCAGCAGAGGGGGAGCCCCCTATGGCTACACCTTC. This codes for CATSRGGAPYGYTF.

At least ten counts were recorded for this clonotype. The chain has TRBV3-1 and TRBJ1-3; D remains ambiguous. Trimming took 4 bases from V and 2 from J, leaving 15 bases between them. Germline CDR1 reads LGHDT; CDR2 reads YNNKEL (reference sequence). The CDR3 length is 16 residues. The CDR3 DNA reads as TGTGCCAGCAGCCGAATGCTGGTAATTGCTGGAAACACCATATATTTT. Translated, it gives CASSRMLVIAGNTIYF.

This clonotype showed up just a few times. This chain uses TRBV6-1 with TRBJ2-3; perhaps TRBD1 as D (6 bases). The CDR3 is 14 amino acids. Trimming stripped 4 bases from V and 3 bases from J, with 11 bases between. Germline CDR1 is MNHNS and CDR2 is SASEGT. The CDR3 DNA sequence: TGTGCCAGCAGTGGACAGGTTCTGACAGATACGCAGTATTTT. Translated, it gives CASSGQVLTDTQYF.

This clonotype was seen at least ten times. The CDR3 nucleotides read TGTGCCATCAGTGCTTGGGCGGGAGATATCAATGAGCAGTTCTTC. Residues: CAISAWAGDINEQFF. This chain connects TRBV10-3 to TRBJ2-1, with 7 bases identical to TRBD2. CDR1 is ENHRY and CDR2 is SYGVKD in the germline V gene. This CDR3 comprises 15 residues. Trimming at V came to 4 bases and at J to 6 bases, leaving 9 bases not matched to a gene.

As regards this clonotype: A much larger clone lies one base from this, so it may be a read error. The CDR3 DNA follows: TGCAGCGTTGGTTTCCAGTACCCAGAGACCCAGTACTTC. Translating gives CSVGFQYPETQYF. J is TRBJ2-5 and V is TRBV29-1; unclear D gene. Trimming left V 4 bases short and J 4 bases short, with 13 bases between. The CDR3 is 13 residues long. Germline CDR1 is SQVTM and CDR2 is ANQGSEA.

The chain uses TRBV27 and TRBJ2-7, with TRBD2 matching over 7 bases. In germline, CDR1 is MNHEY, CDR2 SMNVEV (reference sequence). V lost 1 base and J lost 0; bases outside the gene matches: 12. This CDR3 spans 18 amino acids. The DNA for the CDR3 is TGTGCCAGCAGTTTATTTCGGACTAGTAGTGCCACCTCCTACGAGCAGTACTTC. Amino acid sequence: CASSLFRTSSATSYEQYF.

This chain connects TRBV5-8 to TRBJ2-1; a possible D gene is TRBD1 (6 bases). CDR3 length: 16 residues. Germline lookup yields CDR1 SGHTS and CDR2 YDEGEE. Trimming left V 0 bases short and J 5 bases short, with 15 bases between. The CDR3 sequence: CASSLGWGTKDNEQFF. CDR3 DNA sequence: TGTGCCAGCAGCTTGGGTTGGGGGACAAAGGACAATGAGCAGTTCTTC. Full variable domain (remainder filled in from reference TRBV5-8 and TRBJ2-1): EAGVTQSPTHLIKTRGQQATLRCSPISGHTSVYWYQQALGLGLQFLLWYDEGEERNRGNFPPRFSGRQFPNYSSELNVNALELEDSALYLCASSLGWGTKDNEQFFGPGTRLTVL.

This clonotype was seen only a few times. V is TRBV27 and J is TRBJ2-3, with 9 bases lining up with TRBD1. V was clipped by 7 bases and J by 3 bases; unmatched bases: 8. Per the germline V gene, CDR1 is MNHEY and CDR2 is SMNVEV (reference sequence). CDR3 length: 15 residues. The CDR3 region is CASTSATGGTDTQYF. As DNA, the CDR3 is TGTGCCAGCACCTCCGCGACAGGGGGAACAGATACGCAGTATTTT.

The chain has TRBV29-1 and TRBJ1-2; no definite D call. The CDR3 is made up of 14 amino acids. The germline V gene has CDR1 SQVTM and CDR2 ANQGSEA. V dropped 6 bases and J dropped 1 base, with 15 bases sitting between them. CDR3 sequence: CSVYNSPDNYGYTF. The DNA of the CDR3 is TGCAGCGTGTACAACAGTCCCGATAACTATGGCTACACCTTC.

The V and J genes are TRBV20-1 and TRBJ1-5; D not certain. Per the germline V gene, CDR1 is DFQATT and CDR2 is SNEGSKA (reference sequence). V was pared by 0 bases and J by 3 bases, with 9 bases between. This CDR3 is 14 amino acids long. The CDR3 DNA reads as TGCAGTGCTAGAGATAAGACCATCAATCAGCCCCAGCATTTT. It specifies CSARDKTINQPQHF.

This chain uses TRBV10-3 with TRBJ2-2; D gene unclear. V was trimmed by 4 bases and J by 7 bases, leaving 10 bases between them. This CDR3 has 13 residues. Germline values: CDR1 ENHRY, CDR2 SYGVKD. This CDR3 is CAISGTDNGELFF. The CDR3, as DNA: TGTGCCATCAGTGGGACCGATAACGGGGAGCTGTTTTTT.